These T cell receptor beta chains were read from a single sample in a study of T-cell reconstitution after alpha-beta-depleted transplantation in children. From the PCR reads, TCRdb called clonotypes with MiXCR, one entry per CDR3 protein. The data hold 200,000 to 300,000 distinct CDR3 sequences, with more than 20% observed a single time. The sample in question was PBMCs, obtained before TCRalphabeta/CD19-depleted stem cell transplant. These receptors were taken from a girl aged 2-9 years with Fanconi anemia, due to receive a stem cell transplant. Both conserved end residues are part of each CDR3. A D gene is named only where the DNA matches it firmly. Size tells how often a clone was seen (once, few, many) or the class of an expanded clone, and some rows leave it out.

V	D	size	J	DNA	CDR3
TRBV29-1	NA	NA	TRBJ2-5	TGCAGCGTTGGGCCGGCAGAGGACCAGTACTTC	CSVGPAEDQYF
TRBV7-9	NA	NA	TRBJ1-5	TGTGCCAGCAGCAGCAGGGAGCAGCCCCAGCATTTT	CASSSREQPQHF
TRBV29-1	NA	NA	TRBJ2-1	TGCAGCGTTGTGTCCGACAATGAGCAGTTCTTC	CSVVSDNEQFF
TRBV7-8	NA	NA	TRBJ2-4	TGTGCCAGCAGCTTAGGGGATGGGTGGGCCAAAAACATTCAGTACTTC	CASSLGDGWAKNIQYF
TRBV7-2	NA	few	TRBJ2-6	TGTGCCAGCAGCCCTAGTATTGGGGGAGCTGGGGCCAACGTCCTGACTTTC	CASSPSIGGAGANVLTF
TRBV5-6	NA	many	TRBJ2-7	TGTGCCAGCAGCTTGGTTCTAGTCCCCTACGAGCAGTACTTC	CASSLVLVPYEQYF
TRBV7-3	TRBD2	NA	TRBJ2-6	TGTGCCAGCAGCTTCTCCGGGGGGAAGGCTGGGGCCAACGTCCTGACTTTC	CASSFSGGKAGANVLTF
TRBV5-1	NA	NA	TRBJ1-1	TGCGCCAGCAGCTTGGGTCCGGGGGTTTACACTGAAGCTTTCTTT	CASSLGPGVYTEAFF
TRBV19	NA	few	TRBJ2-3	TGTGCCAGTAGTATAAGCAACAGGGCCCCAGATACGCAGTATTTT	CASSISNRAPDTQYF
TRBV4-2	TRBD2	NA	TRBJ2-7	TGTGCCAGCAGCCAAGGTCACGCTAGCGGGAGCTACGAGCAGTACTTC	CASSQGHASGSYEQYF
TRBV12-3/TRBV12-4	NA	many	TRBJ1-5	TGTGCCAGCAGTTTAGCGTCTGGGAGCAATCAGCCCCAGCATTTT	CASSLASGSNQPQHF
TRBV4-2	NA	many	TRBJ2-5	TGTGCCAGCAGCCAACCCCTCGGGGAGACCCAGTACTTC	CASSQPLGETQYF
TRBV20-1	TRBD1	NA	TRBJ2-3	TGCAGTGCAGCGGACAGGGTAGGGACAGATACGCAGTATTTT	CSAADRVGTDTQYF
TRBV27	TRBD2	NA	TRBJ2-7	TGTGCCAGCAGTTTTGCTAGCGGGCTTTCCTACGAGCAGTACTTC	CASSFASGLSYEQYF
TRBV29-1	NA	NA	TRBJ2-3	TGCAGCGTTGTTCCTGGCACAGATACGCAGTATTTT	CSVVPGTDTQYF
TRBV12-3/TRBV12-4	NA	many	TRBJ1-1	TGTGCCAGCAGTTTCGGAGAGAACACTGAAGCTTTCTTT	CASSFGENTEAFF
TRBV20-1	NA	many	TRBJ1-5	TGCAGTGCTAGTCGCAGGGCCGGATCTTATAGCAATCAGCCCCAGCATTTT	CSASRRAGSYSNQPQHF
TRBV20-1	TRBD1	NA	TRBJ1-5	TGCAGTGCCCGGGGGGATGGCGGGACAGGGGGCAATCAGCCCCAGCATTTT	CSARGDGGTGGNQPQHF
TRBV18	NA	NA	TRBJ2-7	TGTGCCAGCTCACCAGGGGGTGCAGGTGACGAGCAGTACTTC	CASSPGGAGDEQYF
TRBV20-1	TRBD1	many	TRBJ1-6	TGCAGTGCGCAAGTGACAGGGACGTATTCACCCCTCCACTTT	CSAQVTGTYSPLHF
TRBV29-1	TRBD1	few	TRBJ1-1	TGCAGCGTTGAGGCCGGGACAGGGGGCACTGAAGCTTTCTTT	CSVEAGTGGTEAFF
TRBV6-1	NA	NA	TRBJ2-3	TGTGCCAGCACTCAACGCGGGACTCCAGATACGCAGTATTTT	CASTQRGTPDTQYF
TRBV4-1	NA	NA	TRBJ2-7	TGCGCCAGCAGCCTCGGGCCGGAGTACGAGCAGTACTTC	CASSLGPEYEQYF
TRBV6-1	TRBD1	NA	TRBJ1-5	TGTGCCAGCAGGCCAGTCTCCAACAGGGGTGATCAGCCCCAGCATTTT	CASRPVSNRGDQPQHF
TRBV6-1	NA	few	TRBJ2-3	TGTGCCAGCAGTGCGGACGTTCCCTTCACAGATACGCAGTATTTT	CASSADVPFTDTQYF
TRBV21-1	NA	many	TRBJ1-1	TGTGCCAGCAGCAAAGGACGTAAGGGAACTGAAGCTTTCTTT	CASSKGRKGTEAFF
TRBV7-2	NA	few	TRBJ2-7	TGTGCCAGCAGCGCCCGACTAGGGGTTCAGTACTTC	CASSARLGVQYF
TRBV7-8	TRBD1	once	TRBJ2-5	TGTGCCAGCAGCTGGCGTACGGGACAGGGAAGAGAGACCCAGTACTTC	CASSWRTGQGRETQYF
TRBV7-3	TRBD1	NA	TRBJ2-7	TGTGCCAGCAGCTCTAACCATCAGGGGGTTGACTACGAGCAGTACTTC	CASSSNHQGVDYEQYF
TRBV20-1	NA	many	TRBJ2-7	TGCAGTGCTTGGTTACAGGGTGGAGTATTCGAGCAGTACTTC	CSAWLQGGVFEQYF
TRBV29-1	NA	many	TRBJ2-3	TGCAGCGCACACAAAAACGGTGATACGCAGTATTTT	CSAHKNGDTQYF
TRBV9	TRBD2	many	TRBJ2-5	TGTGCCAGCAGCGTAGATCTGGCGGGGGGGCTCCAAGAGACCCAGTACTTC	CASSVDLAGGLQETQYF
TRBV7-3	NA	NA	TRBJ2-3	TGTGCCAGCAGCTTCGGCCAGCCAACAGATACGCAGTATTTT	CASSFGQPTDTQYF
TRBV13	TRBD2	few	TRBJ2-7	TGTGCCAGCAGCCCGCAACTAGCGGGAGATATTGGCGAGCAGTACTTC	CASSPQLAGDIGEQYF
TRBV7-2	NA	many	TRBJ2-1	TGTGCCAGCAGTTTAGCCGGGGGGCTCTACAATGAGCAGTTCTTC	CASSLAGGLYNEQFF
TRBV18	TRBD2	NA	TRBJ2-5	TGTGCCAGCTCACCGGGACTACGAGAGACCCAGTACTTC	CASSPGLRETQYF
TRBV20-1	TRBD1	many	TRBJ2-7	TGCAGTGCTGAACCGGGACAGGGGTTGCACGAGCAGTACTTC	CSAEPGQGLHEQYF
TRBV29-1	NA	many	TRBJ1-4	TGCAGCGTTGGAGGGCCTAATGAAAAACTGTTTTTT	CSVGGPNEKLFF
TRBV12-3/TRBV12-4	TRBD1	few	TRBJ2-7	TGTGCCAGCAGACCTGACAGGGGGCAATACGAGCAGTACTTC	CASRPDRGQYEQYF
TRBV2	TRBD2	NA	TRBJ2-7	TGTGCCAGCAGTGAGGGACTAGCCAGCAACACCTACGAGCAGTACTTC	CASSEGLASNTYEQYF
TRBV10-3	NA	NA	TRBJ2-7	TGTGCCATCAGTGTCCCAGGATCCCCCCACGAGCAGTACTTC	CAISVPGSPHEQYF
TRBV7-2	NA	few	TRBJ2-1	TGTGCCAGCAGCTTCAGCATATACAATGAGCAGTTCTTC	CASSFSIYNEQFF
TRBV29-1	NA	many	TRBJ2-1	TGCAGCGTGGCCGGTCCAGATAATGAGCAGTTCTTC	CSVAGPDNEQFF
TRBV5-1	TRBD1	NA	TRBJ2-7	TGCGCCAGCAGCTTGGAGGACAGGACCTCCCTCTCCTACGAGCAGTACTTC	CASSLEDRTSLSYEQYF
TRBV20-1	NA	many	TRBJ2-3	TGCAGTGCTAGAGATGACGAGGGGCCAGATACGCAGTATTTT	CSARDDEGPDTQYF
TRBV25-1	NA	NA	TRBJ1-1	TGTGCCAGCAGTGAATACTTCGAGAACACTGAAGCTTTCTTT	CASSEYFENTEAFF
TRBV20-1	NA	many	TRBJ2-1	TGCAGTGCTAGAGATCCCAGGGGAGAACCCTCCTACAATGAGCAGTTCTTC	CSARDPRGEPSYNEQFF
TRBV7-8	NA	many	TRBJ2-7	TGTGCCAGCAGCGCACCCGGGGAGCAGTACTTC	CASSAPGEQYF
TRBV12-3/TRBV12-4	TRBD2	many	TRBJ2-1	TGTGCCAGCACTCCTAGCGGGATTCTCTACAATGAGCAGTTCTTC	CASTPSGILYNEQFF